This TCR beta chain was recorded in a study of blood T cell repertoires in COVID-19 (dated by TCRdb to 2019 to 2021). Turning to the overall study: Collaborator samples came from the United States, Italy and Spain and covered acute and convalescent phases of COVID-19. The prospective study material was composed of cDNA or gDNA derived from T cells, B-cell-depleted T cells, or PBMCs. The repertoires were made available in a free public database intended to serve as a resource for research on the immune response to SARS-CoV-2. The sample metadata nearly always contained a de-identified subject ID, COVID-19 status, age in years and sex. HLA class I and class II types, where available, came from metadata supplied by the sample provider rather than from assay-based typing. Samples were obtained from the ongoing ImmuneRACE study (first 160 participants) and from 1,200 or so subjects provided by 6 global collaborators. The dataset comprised deeply sampled blood TCRbeta repertoires from subjects exposed to, actively infected with, or recovered from COVID-19.

The germline V gene sets CDR1 to MNHEY and CDR2 to SVGAGI. V is cut by 4 bases and J by 0 bases, and the space between the germline ends is 7 bases. Measured from the cysteine to the phenylalanine, the CDR3 is 15 residues long. This entry keeps only the CDR3 DNA: 45 bases, framed from base 1. In Seattle, one collaborating source enrolled patients while the infection was active and tracked those patients longitudinally over the course of disease. Each collaborating institution followed its own protocols to collect whole blood in K2EDTA tubes. Collaborator samples were shipped for TCRbeta analysis as frozen whole blood, isolated PBMCs, or DNA extracted from either sample type. Paper-wide results and their limitations: The amount of clinical and demographic metadata varied by source and participant and was provided uncurated.

Regarding this clone: Its target antigen remains unknown. No clone much larger than this one lies a single base away; base qualities are absent.

The immunoSEQ Assay, a bias-controlled multiplex PCR, was used to amplify TCRbeta CDR3 regions from genomic DNA. The authors' pipeline ran thus. The number of nucleated cells in each sample was estimated from the amplification of reference gene primers within the assay. To quantify the absolute abundance of each unique TCRbeta CDR3 rearrangement, sequence reads were collapsed and filtered. For each sample, productive Simpson clonality was calculated as the square root of Simpson's diversity index over productive rearrangements. TCRdb took this table from immuneACCESS and kept in-frame rearrangements with V and J called. Such tables lack part of the clones; where checked against another copy, unresolved V genes explain under half of the gap, and the rest is unexplained. Clonal size and the V and J genes are those of that table, whereas D and trimming came from the DNA. Counted in this sample were just over 350,000 clones; roughly 90% of them appeared once. The leading ten clones occupy about 7% of the sample.

The sample comprised peripheral blood. This TCR was sampled from a woman aged 55-70 years with COVID-19, enrolled during active disease. The chain couples TRBV6-5 to TRBJ2-6; TRBD1 is possibly the D segment (5 matching bases). The CDR3 protein: CASSLDTSGANVLTF. The sequenced DNA: TGTGCCAGCAGTTTGGACACCTCTGGGGCCAACGTCCTGACTTTC.